These 3 T cell receptor beta chains came from one sample sequenced in a study of T cell changes during pregnancy in multiple sclerosis. Only in-frame clones appear in the TCRdb table, and some are missing; sequencing was by immunoSEQ multiplex PCR. This sample has about 43,000 clones; about 87% occur once, and the top ten carry over 5%. This specimen was peripheral blood, taken in the first trimester of pregnancy. The receptors shown here come from a female donor in good health, enrolled as a control in a pregnancy study.

The genes are TRBV7-9 and TRBJ2-7; 7 bases agree with TRBD1. The germline CDR1 and CDR2 sequences are SEHNR and FQNEAQ (reference sequence). This CDR3 spans 13 amino acids. Trimming at V came to 5 bases and at J to 3 bases, leaving 4 bases not matched to a gene. The chain's CDR3 is CASSVGQVYEQYF. The CDR3 nucleotides read TGTGCCAGCAGCGTAGGACAGGTCTACGAGCAGTACTTC.

The chain uses TRBV6-1 and TRBJ2-7, with D possibly matching TRBD1 (6 bases). This CDR3 contains 15 residues. V was clipped by 7 bases and J by 0 bases, with 16 bases between them. The V gene's germline CDR1 is MNHNS and CDR2 SASEGT. CDR3 protein: CASTHLDRDSYEQYF. The DNA for the CDR3 is TGTGCCAGCACTCACCTGGACAGAGACTCCTACGAGCAGTACTTC.

The genes are TRBV6-4 and TRBJ2-2; TRBD1 is a possible D gene (6 bases). This CDR3 has 15 residues. Germline assignment: CDR1 MRHNA and CDR2 SNTAGT. V was pared by 2 bases and J by 1 base, with 8 bases between. CDR3 protein: CASSDGRGNTGELFF. The DNA of the CDR3 is TGTGCCAGCAGTGACGGCAGGGGGAACACCGGGGAGCTGTTTTTT.